These 5 T cell receptor beta chains share one sample of origin, sequenced in a study of PD-L1 blockade in urothelial cancer. This sample's time point: pretreatment peripheral blood. Libraries were prepared by immunoSEQ multiplex PCR; TCRdb keeps only in-frame clonotypes and omits some of them. This table has roughly 40,000 clones, approximately 90% appearing once. The material was PBMCs, obtained around atezolizumab (anti-PD-L1) treatment. The receptors shown here come from a woman aged 55-70 years with urothelial cancer.

The V call is TRBV27, the J call TRBJ2-7; 9 bases agree with TRBD1. Germline CDR1 is MNHEY and CDR2 is SMNVEV (reference sequence). V was pared by 4 bases and J by 1 base, with 5 bases of the junction left unmatched. This CDR3 region has 15 residues. CDR3 sequence (DNA): TGTGCCAGCAGTTCCGGGACAGGGCGATCCTACGAGCAGTACTTC. Amino acids: CASSSGTGRSYEQYF.

The rearrangement joins TRBV14 to TRBJ2-7; 8 positions match TRBD2. CDR1 is SGHDN and CDR2 is FVKESK in the germline V gene. V lost 0 bases and J lost 5; bases outside the gene matches: 15. CDR3 length equals 18 residues. The CDR3, as DNA: TGTGCCAGCAGCCAAGAAACAGCTAGCGGGTACAGACTGAACGAGCAGTACTTC. Protein: CASSQETASGYRLNEQYF.

V is TRBV28 and J is TRBJ2-1; 11 bases line up with TRBD1. The CDR3 covers 15 residues. CDR1 and CDR2 from the germline V gene are MDHEN and SYDVKM. The J segment lost 4 bases and the V segment lost 5 bases, leaving 4 bases of the junction unmatched. CDR3 residues: CASSLGTGGYNEQFF. CDR3 nucleotides: TGTGCCAGCAGTCTCGGGACAGGGGGATACAATGAGCAGTTCTTC.

The V and J genes are TRBV25-1 and TRBJ2-1, with D perhaps matching TRBD2 (5 bases). The ends were cut back, 7 bases at V and 3 bases at J, with 13 bases in the middle. This CDR3 comprises 14 residues. Germline CDR1 and CDR2: MGHDK and SYGVNS. The CDR3 nucleotides read TGTGCCAGCACCCCTAGCAGCTACTACAATGAGCAGTTCTTC. This codes for CASTPSSYYNEQFF.

The chain employs TRBV28 and TRBJ2-5; D perhaps matches TRBD1 (6 bases). The ends were cut back, 3 bases at V and 1 base at J, with 27 bases in the middle. The CDR3 is 20 residues long. Looked up from germline, CDR1 is MDHEN and CDR2 is SYDVKM. The CDR3 here is CASSFPTGHTVPSGQETQYF. The CDR3 coding sequence is TGTGCCAGCAGTTTTCCTACGGGACATACAGTCCCCAGTGGCCAAGAGACCCAGTACTTC.